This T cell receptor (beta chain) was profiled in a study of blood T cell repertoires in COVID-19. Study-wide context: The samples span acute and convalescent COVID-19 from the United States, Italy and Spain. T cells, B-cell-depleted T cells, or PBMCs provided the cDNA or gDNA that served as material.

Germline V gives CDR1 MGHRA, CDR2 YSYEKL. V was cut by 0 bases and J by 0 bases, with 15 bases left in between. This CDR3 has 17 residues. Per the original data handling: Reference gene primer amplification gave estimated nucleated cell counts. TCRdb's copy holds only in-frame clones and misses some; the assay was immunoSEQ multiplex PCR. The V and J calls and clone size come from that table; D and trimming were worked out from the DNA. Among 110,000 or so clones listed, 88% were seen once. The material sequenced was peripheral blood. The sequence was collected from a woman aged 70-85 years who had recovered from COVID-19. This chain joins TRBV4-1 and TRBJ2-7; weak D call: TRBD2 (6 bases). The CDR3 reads CASSQEAGGVYSYEQYF. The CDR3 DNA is TGCGCCAGCAGCCAAGAGGCCGGAGGGGTGTACTCCTACGAGCAGTACTTC.